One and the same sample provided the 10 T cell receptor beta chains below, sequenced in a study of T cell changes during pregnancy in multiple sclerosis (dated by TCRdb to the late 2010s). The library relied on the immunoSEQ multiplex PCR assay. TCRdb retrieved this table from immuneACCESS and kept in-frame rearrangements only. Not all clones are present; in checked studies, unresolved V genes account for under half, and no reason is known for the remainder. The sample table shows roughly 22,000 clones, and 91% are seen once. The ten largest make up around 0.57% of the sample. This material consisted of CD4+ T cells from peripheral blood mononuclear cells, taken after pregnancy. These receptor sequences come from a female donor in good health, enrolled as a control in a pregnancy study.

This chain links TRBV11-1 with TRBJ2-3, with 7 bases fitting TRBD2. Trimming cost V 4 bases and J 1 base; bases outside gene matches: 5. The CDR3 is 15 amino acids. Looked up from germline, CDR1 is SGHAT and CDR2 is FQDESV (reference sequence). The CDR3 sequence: CASSSYGLGTDTQYF. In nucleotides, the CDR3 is TGTGCCAGCAGCTCCTATGGACTAGGCACAGATACGCAGTATTTT.

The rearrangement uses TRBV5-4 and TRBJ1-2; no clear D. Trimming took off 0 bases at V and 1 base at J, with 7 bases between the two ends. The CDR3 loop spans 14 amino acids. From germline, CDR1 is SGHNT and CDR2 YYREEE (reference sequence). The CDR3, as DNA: TGTGCCAGCAGCTTGGAAGAGCGTAACTATGGCTACACCTTC. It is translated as CASSLEERNYGYTF.

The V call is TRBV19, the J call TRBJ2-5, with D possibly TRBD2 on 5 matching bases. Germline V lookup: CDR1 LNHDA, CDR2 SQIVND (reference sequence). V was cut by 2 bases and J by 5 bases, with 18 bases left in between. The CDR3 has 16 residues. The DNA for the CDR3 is TGTGCCAGTAGTATATCCTGGACCCGAAGGGAGGAGACCCAGTACTTC. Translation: CASSISWTRREETQYF.

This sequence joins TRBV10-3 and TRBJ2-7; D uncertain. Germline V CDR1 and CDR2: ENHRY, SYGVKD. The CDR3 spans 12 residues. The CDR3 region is CPVSPDYYEQYF. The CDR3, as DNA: TGTCCCGTCTCCCCAGATTACTACGAGCAGTACTTC.

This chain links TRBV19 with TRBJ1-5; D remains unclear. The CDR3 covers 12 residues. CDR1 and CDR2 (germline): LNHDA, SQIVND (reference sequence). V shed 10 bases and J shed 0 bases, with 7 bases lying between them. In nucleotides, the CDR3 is TGTGCCACTCAGCGTAGCAATCAGCCCCAGCATTTT. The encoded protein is CATQRSNQPQHF.

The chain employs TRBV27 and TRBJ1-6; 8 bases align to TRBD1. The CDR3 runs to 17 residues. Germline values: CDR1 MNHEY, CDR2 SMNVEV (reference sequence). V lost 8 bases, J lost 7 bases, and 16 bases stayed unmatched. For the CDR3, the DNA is TGTGCCAGCTACCCGACGGGGGCAGGGGGCAGAAATTCACCCCTCCACTTT. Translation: CASYPTGAGGRNSPLHF.

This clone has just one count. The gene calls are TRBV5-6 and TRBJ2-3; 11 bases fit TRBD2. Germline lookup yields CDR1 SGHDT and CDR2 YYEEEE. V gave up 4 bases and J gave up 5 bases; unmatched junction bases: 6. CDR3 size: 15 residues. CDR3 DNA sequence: TGTGCCAGCAGCCGTAGCGGGGGGGCCGGAGATACGCAGTATTTT. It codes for CASSRSGGAGDTQYF.

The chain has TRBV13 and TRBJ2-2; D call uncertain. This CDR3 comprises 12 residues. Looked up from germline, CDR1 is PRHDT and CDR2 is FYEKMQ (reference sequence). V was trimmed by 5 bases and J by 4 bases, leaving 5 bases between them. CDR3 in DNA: TGTGCCAGCAGCCGGAGCACCGGGGAGCTGTTTTTT. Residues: CASSRSTGELFF. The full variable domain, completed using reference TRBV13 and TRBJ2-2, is AAGVIQSPRHLIKEKRETATLKCYPIPRHDTVYWYQQGPGQDPQFLISFYEKMQSDKGSIPDRFSAQQFSDYHSELNMSSLELGDSALYFCASSRSTGELFFGEGSRLTVL.

The CDR3 loop is CASSTLSLLAGQETQYF. DNA for the CDR3: TGTGCCAGCAGCACACTCAGCCTTCTAGCGGGTCAAGAGACCCAGTACTTC. This chain connects TRBV7-6 to TRBJ2-5; TRBD2 matches at 8 bases. The CDR3 extends over 17 amino acids. Germline trimming cut 5 bases from V and 2 bases from J; bases unmatched to any gene: 13. Germline V gives CDR1 SGHVS, CDR2 FNYEAQ. The full variable domain, rest sourced from reference TRBV7-6 and TRBJ2-5, is GAGVSQSPRYKVTKRGQDVALRCDPISGHVSLYWYRQALGQGPEFLTYFNYEAQQDKSGLPNDRFSAERPEGSISTLTIQRTEQRDSAMYRCASSTLSLLAGQETQYFGPGTRLLVL.

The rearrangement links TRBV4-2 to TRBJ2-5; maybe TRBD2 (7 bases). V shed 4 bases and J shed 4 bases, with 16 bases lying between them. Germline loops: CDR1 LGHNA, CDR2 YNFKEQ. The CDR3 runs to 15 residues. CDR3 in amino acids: CASSLGGVQGETQYF. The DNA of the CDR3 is TGTGCCAGCAGCCTAGGGGGGGTTCAAGGAGAGACCCAGTACTTC.